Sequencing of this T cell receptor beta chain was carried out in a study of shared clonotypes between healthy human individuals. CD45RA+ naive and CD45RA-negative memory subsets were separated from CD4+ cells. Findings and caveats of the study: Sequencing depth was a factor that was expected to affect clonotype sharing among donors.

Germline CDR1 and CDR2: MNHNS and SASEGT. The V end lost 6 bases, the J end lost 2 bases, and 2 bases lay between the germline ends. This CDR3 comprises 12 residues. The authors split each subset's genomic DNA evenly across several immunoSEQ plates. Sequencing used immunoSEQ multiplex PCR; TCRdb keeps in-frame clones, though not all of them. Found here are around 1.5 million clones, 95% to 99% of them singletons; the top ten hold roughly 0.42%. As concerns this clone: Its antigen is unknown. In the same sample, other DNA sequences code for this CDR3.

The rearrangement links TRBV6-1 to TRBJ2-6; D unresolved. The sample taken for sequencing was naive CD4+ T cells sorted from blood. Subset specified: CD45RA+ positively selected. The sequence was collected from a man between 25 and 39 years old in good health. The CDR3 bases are TGTGCCAGCAGGACTGGGGCCAACGTCCTGACTTTC. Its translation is CASRTGANVLTF.